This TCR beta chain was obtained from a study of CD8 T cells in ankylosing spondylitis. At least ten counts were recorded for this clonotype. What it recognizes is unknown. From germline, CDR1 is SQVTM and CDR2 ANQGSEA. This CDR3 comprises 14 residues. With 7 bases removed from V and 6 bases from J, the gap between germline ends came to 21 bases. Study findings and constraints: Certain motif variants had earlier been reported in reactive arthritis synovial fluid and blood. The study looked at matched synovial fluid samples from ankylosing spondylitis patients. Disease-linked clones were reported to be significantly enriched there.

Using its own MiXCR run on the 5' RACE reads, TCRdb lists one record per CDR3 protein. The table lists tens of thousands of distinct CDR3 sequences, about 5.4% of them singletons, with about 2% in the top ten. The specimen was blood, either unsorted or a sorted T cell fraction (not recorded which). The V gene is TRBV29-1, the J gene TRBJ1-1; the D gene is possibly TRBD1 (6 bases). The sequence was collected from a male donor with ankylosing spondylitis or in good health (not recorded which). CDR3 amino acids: CSEQSMGTISEAFF. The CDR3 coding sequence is TGCAGCGAACAATCCATGGGGACAATCTCTGAAGCTTTCTTT. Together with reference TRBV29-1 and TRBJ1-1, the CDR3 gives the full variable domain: SAVISQKPSRDICQRGTSLTIQCQVDSQVTMMFWYRQQPGQSLTLIATANQGSEATYESGFVIDKFPISRPNLTFSTLTVSNMSPEDSSIYLCSEQSMGTISEAFFGQGTRLTVV.